These 5 T cell receptor beta chains share one sample of origin, sequenced in a study of T cells in Graves' hyperthyroidism and ophthalmopathy. What was amplified from RNA transcripts were TCR beta CDR3 regions. TCR CDR3 underwent first-round RT-PCR with the HTBI primer set. TCRdb re-derived calls from the multiplex PCR reads in MiXCR, one entry per CDR3 protein. The top ten hold roughly 60% of the sample, which has about 270,000 distinct CDR3 sequences, approximately 21% seen once. Input material: blood. These TCRs come from a man younger than 40 with Graves' ophthalmopathy.

The chain combines TRBV19 with TRBJ2-2, with D hard to call. The germline V and J ends were trimmed by 4 bases and 5 bases, with 14 bases remaining between them. This CDR3 comprises 15 residues. Per the germline V gene, CDR1 is LNHDA and CDR2 is SQIVND (reference sequence). CDR3: CASSTSIDGTGELFF. The DNA for the CDR3 is TGTGCCAGTAGTACCTCCATTGATGGGACCGGGGAGCTGTTTTTT.

V is TRBV11-2 and J is TRBJ1-2; 9 bases are a match to TRBD1. The CDR3 sequence is 16 residues long. V gave up 5 bases and J gave up 5 bases; unmatched junction bases: 12. Germline V CDR1 and CDR2: SGHAT, FQNNGV. CDR3 in DNA: TGTGCCAGCAGCCCTACCTCGGGACAGGGCATATATGGCTACACCTTC. Protein: CASSPTSGQGIYGYTF.

V and J are TRBV3-1 and TRBJ2-7; the match to TRBD2 covers 13 bases. Germline-derived CDR1 and CDR2 are LGHDT and YNNKEL (reference sequence). The CDR3 length is 14 residues. V lost 8 bases and J lost 5; bases outside the gene matches: 6. This CDR3 is CASGRTSGSDEQYF. CDR3 nucleotides: TGTGCCAGCGGGCGGACTAGCGGGAGCGACGAGCAGTACTTC.

This clonotype was picked up a small number of times. V gene TRBV7-3 combines with J gene TRBJ2-5; possible D gene TRBD2, 6 bases. V shed 5 bases and J shed 5 bases, with 15 bases lying between them. The CDR3 is 14 amino acids. Per germline, CDR1 SGHTA and CDR2 FQGTGA. CDR3 region: CASSPRLDSETQYF. CDR3 sequence (DNA): TGTGCCAGCAGCCCCAGACTAGATTCTGAGACCCAGTACTTC.

This clonotype was found many times. This chain joins TRBV5-1 and TRBJ2-7; D is unclear. This CDR3 spans 15 amino acids. Germline V gene lookup returns CDR1 SGHRS and CDR2 YFSETQ. The V gene lost 0 bases and the J gene lost 3 bases, with 13 bases spanning the gap. CDR3 in amino acids: CASSLEGQRNYEQYF. The DNA for the CDR3 is TGCGCCAGCAGCTTGGAAGGTCAGCGAAACTACGAGCAGTACTTC. Full variable domain (remainder filled in from reference TRBV5-1 and TRBJ2-7): KAGVTQTPRYLIKTRGQQVTLSCSPISGHRSVSWYQQTPGQGLQFLFEYFSETQRNKGNFPGRFSGRQFSNSRSEMNVSTLELGDSALYLCASSLEGQRNYEQYFGPGTRLTVT.